These 8 T cell receptor beta chains originate from one sample sequenced in a study of T cell clonality in common variable immunodeficiency. Here immunoSEQ multiplex PCR was the method, and the copy in TCRdb shows in-frame clones only, minus some. The repertoire shows under 45,000 clones, none seen only once; the top ten take roughly 1.4%. The sample consisted of peripheral blood mononuclear cells. All receptors come from a person between 18 and 69 years old in good health.

This clone has at least ten counts. This chain's CDR3 is CASSGFKGGRYEQYF. CDR3 DNA, as far as it was read: TGTGCCAGCAGTGGCTTTAAAGGGGGCCGCTACGAG. The chain has TRBV6-1 and TRBJ2-7, with 7 bases fitting TRBD1. Read data end 3 residues before the CDR3 end; the end is taken from the germline J gene. CDR1 is MNHNS, CDR2 SASEGT, per germline. J gave up 3 bases and V 4 bases, and 9 bases lay outside the gene matches. This CDR3 region has 15 residues.

This clone was counted many times. Read data end 3 residues before the CDR3 end; the end is taken from the germline J gene. The rearrangement uses TRBV28 and TRBJ2-1, with a tentative D call TRBD1 (5 bases). Germline V lookup: CDR1 MDHEN, CDR2 SYDVKM. Between the trimmed V and J ends, which lost 5 bases and 0 bases, there was a span of 17 bases. This CDR3 comprises 17 residues. CDR3 in amino acids: CASSILTWGSSYNEQFF. The part of the CDR3 DNA that was read is TGTGCCAGCAGTATCTTGACCTGGGGCAGCTCCTACAATGAG.

This clone was seen many times. The read stops 3 residues short of the end of the CDR3; the missing end is completed from the germline J gene. The rearrangement links TRBV9 to TRBJ2-5; tentatively, D is TRBD2 (5 bases). Trimming took 0 bases from V and 5 from J, leaving 8 bases between them. The CDR3 extends over 13 amino acids. CDR1 is SGDLS and CDR2 is YYNGEE in the germline V gene. The CDR3 loop is CASSVAGWETQYF. The sequenced part of the CDR3 DNA is TGTGCCAGCAGCGTAGCGGGGTGGGAGACC. The variable domain in full, with the rest retrieved from reference TRBV9 and TRBJ2-5, is DSGVTQTPKHLITATGQRVTLRCSPRSGDLSVYWYQQSLDQGLQFLIQYYNGEERAKGNILERFSAQQFPDLHSELNLSSLELGDSALYFCASSVAGWETQYFGPGTRLLVL.

This clone came up many times. The read finishes 3 residues shy of the CDR3 end, and the germline J gene is used to complete it. The gene calls are TRBV19 and TRBJ1-2; D gene ambiguous. V shed 5 bases and J shed 4 bases, with 14 bases lying between them. The CDR3 runs to 14 residues. CDR1 is LNHDA and CDR2 is SQIVND in the germline V gene (reference sequence). The sequenced CDR3 bases are TGTGCCAGTAGTCCCCCGGCAGGAACCTATGGC. It is translated as CASSPPAGTYG. The complete CDR3 protein is CASSPPAGTYGYTF.

This clone was seen repeatedly, ten times or more. The sequenced fragment ends 3 residues before the CDR3 boundary, so the rest is inferred from the germline J gene. V and J are TRBV20-1 and TRBJ2-3; TRBD1 agrees at 7 bases. The CDR3 runs 15 residues. From germline, CDR1 is DFQATT and CDR2 SNEGSKA (reference sequence). CDR3 bases read: TGCAGTGCTAGAGATCTCGGACAGGTACAAGAGACG. It yields the protein CSARDLGQVQET. The full CDR3 protein is CSARDLGQVQETQYF.

On this clone: The read is 3 residues too short to cover the CDR3 end, so that end is filled in from the germline J gene. The chain couples TRBV7-6 to TRBJ1-2, with D hard to call. Germline CDR1 and CDR2: SGHVS and FNYEAQ. CDR3 size: 14 residues. CDR3 bases read: TGTGCCAGCAGCCCCTCTAGCGGATACTACGAC. Its translation is CASSPSSGYYD. The CDR3 in its entirety is CASSPSSGYYDYTF.

This clone was counted a few times. The CDR3 end is not reached by the read, which stops 3 residues before it; the germline J gene fills it in. The V call is TRBV2, the J call TRBJ2-7; D remains ambiguous. The CDR3 has 11 amino acids. V was trimmed by 4 bases and J by 6 bases, leaving 7 bases between them. Germline loops: CDR1 SNHLY, CDR2 FYNNEI. CDR3 region: CASSGYSEQYF. The sequenced CDR3 bases are TGTGCCAGCAGTGGGTACAGCGAG.

This clone has ten or more counts. The read ends 3 residues before the CDR3 terminus; that terminus is restored from the germline J gene. The chain is built from TRBV5-1 and TRBJ1-1, with D tentatively TRBD1 (6 bases). Between the trimmed V and J ends, which lost 4 bases and 5 bases, there was a span of 9 bases. The CDR3 sequence is 12 residues long. Germline values: CDR1 SGHRS, CDR2 YFSETQ. The sequenced part of the CDR3 DNA is TGCGCCAGCAGCGGTCAGGGGACTGAA. Its translation is CASSGQGTE. Given in full, the CDR3 is CASSGQGTEAFF.